The 11 T cell receptor beta chains reported below all come from one sample, sequenced in a study of OX40 agonist ivuxolimab in advanced cancers. The library came from the immunoSEQ multiplex PCR assay. Held by TCRdb, this immuneACCESS table contains in-frame sequences only and omits some clones. Under half of the omission traces to an unresolved V gene where checked; the cause of the rest is unknown. This sample lists 60,000 or so clones; roughly 85% were detected once. The top ten clones comprise under 0.85% of the sample. This specimen was CD4+ or CD8+ T cells sorted from blood, taken in a trial of the OX40 agonist ivuxolimab. These receptors all come from an adult with an advanced solid tumor such as melanoma, head and neck, liver or kidney cancer.

The CDR3 DNA sequence: TGTGCCAGCACCGAAATGGGGACGGAAAAACTGTTTTTT. Translation gives CASTEMGTEKLFF. The V and J genes are TRBV28 and TRBJ1-4; tentative D call: TRBD1 (5 bases). From germline, CDR1 is MDHEN and CDR2 SYDVKM. The CDR3 has 13 residues. V lost 7 bases, J lost 8 bases, and 14 bases lay in between. Full variable domain (missing parts from reference TRBV28 and TRBJ1-4): DVKVTQSSRYLVKRTGEKVFLECVQDMDHENMFWYRQDPGLGLRLIYFSYDVKMKEKGDIPEGYSVSREKKERFSLILESASTNQTSMYLCASTEMGTEKLFFGSGTQLSVL.

The V call is TRBV18, the J call TRBJ2-1; the D gene is possibly TRBD2 (7 bases). The CDR3 length is 17 residues. Germline V CDR1 and CDR2: KGHSH, LQKENI. Trimming took 3 bases from V and 2 from J, leaving 17 bases between them. CDR3 residues: CASSPPQGGATYNEQFF. Here the CDR3 DNA reads TGTGCCAGCTCACCGCCACAAGGGGGGGCAACCTACAATGAGCAGTTCTTC.

The chain is built from TRBV7-9 and TRBJ2-1, with TRBD2 matching 7 bases. Germline V CDR1 and CDR2: SEHNR, FQNEAQ (reference sequence). The CDR3 length is 14 residues. The trim removed 6 bases at V and 5 bases at J, leaving 7 bases unmatched. Here the CDR3 reads CASSLRGVNNEQFF. CDR3 DNA sequence: TGTGCCAGCAGTCTCCGGGGGGTCAACAATGAGCAGTTCTTC.

This clone was observed a handful of times. The chain couples TRBV6-5 to TRBJ2-1; either TRBD1 or TRBD2 may fit D (5 bases each). Germline V gene data show CDR1 as MNHEY and CDR2 as SVGAGI. The ends were cut back, 5 bases at V and 8 bases at J, with 19 bases in the middle. CDR3 size: 15 residues. The CDR3 DNA follows: TGTGCCAGCAGTGCCCGAGGGGCCAGGATCTATGAGCAGTTCTTC. Translating gives CASSARGARIYEQFF.

J is TRBJ2-3 and V is TRBV7-2; D is unresolved. The CDR3 loop spans 11 amino acids. Germline-derived CDR1 and CDR2 are SGHTA and FQGNSA. The V end was cut by 6 bases, the J end by 2 bases, with 3 bases between. The CDR3 nucleotides read TGTGCCAGCAGATTCACAGATACGCAGTATTTT. It encodes CASRFTDTQYF.

J is TRBJ1-5 and V is TRBV7-2; possible D gene TRBD1, 5 bases. V was pared by 3 bases and J by 6 bases, with 21 bases between. The length of the CDR3 is 17 residues. Germline V gene sequence: CDR1 SGHTA, CDR2 FQGNSA. The CDR3 DNA is TGTGCCAGCAGCTTTTTGAGTGGGGCCGGGGGTGCTCAGCCCCAGCATTTT. Translation gives CASSFLSGAGGAQPQHF.

The gene calls are TRBV19 and TRBJ2-7; D gene unclear. Germline assignment: CDR1 LNHDA and CDR2 SQIVND (reference sequence). This CDR3 has 13 residues. Trimming took 6 bases from V and 0 from J, leaving 9 bases between them. CDR3 in DNA: TGTGCCAGTAGCCGGGTTGTCTCCTACGAGCAGTACTTC. It translates to CASSRVVSYEQYF.

This sequence joins TRBV10-3 and TRBJ2-7; 13 positions match TRBD2. CDR3 length equals 16 residues. V was clipped by 4 bases and J by 2 bases; unmatched bases: 5. CDR1 and CDR2 from the germline V gene are ENHRY and SYGVKD. CDR3 sequence reads: CAISGGTSGAPYEQYF. CDR3 coding DNA: TGTGCCATCAGTGGCGGGACTAGCGGGGCCCCCTACGAGCAGTACTTC.

The chain couples TRBV10-1 to TRBJ1-5, with D hard to call. Between the trimmed V and J ends, which lost 2 bases and 1 base, there was a span of 3 bases. CDR1 is WNHNN and CDR2 is SYGVQD in the germline V gene (reference sequence). This CDR3 has 13 amino acids. The CDR3 sequence: CASSENSNQPQHF. The CDR3 DNA reads as TGCGCCAGCAGTGAGAACAGCAATCAGCCCCAGCATTTT.

The chain couples TRBV6-1 to TRBJ2-1, with 9 positions matching TRBD2. CDR1 MNHNS and CDR2 SASEGT come from the germline V gene. V was clipped by 3 bases and J by 7 bases; unmatched bases: 7. CDR3 length equals 15 residues. CDR3 coding DNA: TGTGCCAGCAGTGAGGCTAGCGGGATACGGAATGAGCAGTTCTTC. The encoded protein is CASSEASGIRNEQFF.

V is TRBV11-3 and J is TRBJ2-2; 7 nucleotides line up with TRBD1. CDR3 size: 16 residues. Germline assignment: CDR1 SGHNT and CDR2 YENEEA. The V and J ends lost 5 bases and 2 bases, in that order; junction bases with no gene match: 8. The CDR3 coding sequence is TGTGCCAGCAGCAGATCTGGGACAGCAAACACCGGGGAGCTGTTTTTT. Translating it yields CASSRSGTANTGELFF.